This TCR beta chain was found in a study of glioma-infiltrating T cells after dendritic cell vaccination. The repertoire was sequenced with immunoSEQ multiplex PCR; TCRdb's copy has only in-frame clones and lacks some. The table shows 100,000 or so clones, with 65% to 90% occurring only once. The CDR3 covers 14 residues. The V and J ends lost 6 bases and 5 bases, in that order; junction bases with no gene match: 9. CDR1 and CDR2 (germline): MNHNY, SVGAGI (reference sequence). The sequence was obtained from a human donor with glioblastoma. Sequenced material: blood, taken before dendritic cell vaccination. This chain uses TRBV6-6 with TRBJ2-5; 7 bases are a match to TRBD2. The CDR3 DNA reads as TGTGCCAGCAGAGGACTAGTGAATTCGGAGACCCAGTACTTC. Translation gives CASRGLVNSETQYF.